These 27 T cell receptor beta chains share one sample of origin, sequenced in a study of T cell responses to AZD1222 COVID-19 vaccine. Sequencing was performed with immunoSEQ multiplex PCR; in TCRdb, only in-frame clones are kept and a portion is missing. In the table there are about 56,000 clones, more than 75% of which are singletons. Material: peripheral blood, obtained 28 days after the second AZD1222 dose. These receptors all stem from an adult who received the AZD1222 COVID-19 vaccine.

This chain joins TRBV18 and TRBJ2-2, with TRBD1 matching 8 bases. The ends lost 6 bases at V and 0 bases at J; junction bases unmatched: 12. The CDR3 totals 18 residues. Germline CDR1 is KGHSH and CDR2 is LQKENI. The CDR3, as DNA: TGTGCCAGCTCCCAGAATCGACAGGGGTCCACGAACACCGGGGAGCTGTTTTTT. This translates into CASSQNRQGSTNTGELFF.

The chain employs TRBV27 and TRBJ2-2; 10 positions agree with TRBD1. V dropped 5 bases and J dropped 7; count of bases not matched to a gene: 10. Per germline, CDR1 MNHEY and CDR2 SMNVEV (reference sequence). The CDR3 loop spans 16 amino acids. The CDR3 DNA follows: TGTGCCAGCAGTCTTGGACAGGGGGTTGGGAGCGGGGAGCTGTTTTTT. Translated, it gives CASSLGQGVGSGELFF.

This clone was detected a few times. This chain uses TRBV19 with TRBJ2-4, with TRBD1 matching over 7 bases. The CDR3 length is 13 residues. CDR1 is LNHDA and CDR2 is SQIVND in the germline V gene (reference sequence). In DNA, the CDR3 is TGTCCCCACAGGGGAGAGGCCAAAAACATTCAGTACTTC. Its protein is CPHRGEAKNIQYF.

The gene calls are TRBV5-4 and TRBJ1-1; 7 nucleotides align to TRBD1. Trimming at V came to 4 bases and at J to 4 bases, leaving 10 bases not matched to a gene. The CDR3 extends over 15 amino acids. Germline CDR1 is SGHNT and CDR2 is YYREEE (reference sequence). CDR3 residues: CASSPSTGRGTEAFF. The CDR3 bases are TGTGCCAGCAGCCCATCGACAGGGAGAGGCACTGAAGCTTTCTTT.

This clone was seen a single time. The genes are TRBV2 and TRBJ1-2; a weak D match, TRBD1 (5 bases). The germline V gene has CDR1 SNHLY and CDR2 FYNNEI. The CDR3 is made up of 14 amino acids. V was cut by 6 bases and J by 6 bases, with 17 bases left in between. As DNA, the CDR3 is TGTGCCAGCAGCCAGGGTCTCCTCTTGCATGGCTACACCTTC. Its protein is CASSQGLLLHGYTF.

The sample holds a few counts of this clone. DNA for the CDR3: TGTGCCAGCAGCGTTGGTGTGGGTAGGACCGGGGAGCTGTTTTTT. Its translation: CASSVGVGRTGELFF. The rearrangement joins TRBV9 to TRBJ2-2; D unclear. The CDR3 has 15 amino acids. V was cut by 2 bases and J by 5 bases, with 13 bases left in between. Germline V CDR1 and CDR2: SGDLS, YYNGEE.

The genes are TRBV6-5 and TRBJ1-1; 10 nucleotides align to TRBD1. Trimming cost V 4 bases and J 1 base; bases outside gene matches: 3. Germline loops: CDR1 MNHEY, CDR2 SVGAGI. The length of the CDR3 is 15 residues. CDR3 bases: TGTGCCAGCAGTTCGGGACAGGGGCCGAACACTGAAGCTTTCTTT. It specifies CASSSGQGPNTEAFF.

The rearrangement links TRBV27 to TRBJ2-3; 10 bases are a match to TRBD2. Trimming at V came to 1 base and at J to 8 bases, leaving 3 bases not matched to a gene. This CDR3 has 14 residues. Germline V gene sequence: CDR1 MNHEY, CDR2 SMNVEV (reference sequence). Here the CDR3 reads CASSLLAGGGTQYF. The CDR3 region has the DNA TGTGCCAGCAGTTTATTAGCGGGGGGTGGTACGCAGTATTTT.

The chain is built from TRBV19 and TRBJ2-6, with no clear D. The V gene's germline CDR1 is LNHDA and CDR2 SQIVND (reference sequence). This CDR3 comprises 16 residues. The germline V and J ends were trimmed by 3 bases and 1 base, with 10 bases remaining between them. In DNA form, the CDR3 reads TGTGCCAGTAGTATCCCAACCGGTTCTGGGGCCAACGTCCTGACTTTC. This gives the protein CASSIPTGSGANVLTF.

The CDR3 nucleotides are TGTGCCAGCTCACCTTTAGGCGGTATCGGCGCGAACACTGAAGCTTTCTTT. Translation: CASSPLGGIGANTEAFF. This chain uses TRBV18 with TRBJ1-1; D call uncertain. Per germline, CDR1 KGHSH and CDR2 LQKENI. Trimming shortened V by 3 bases and J by 1 base, and 18 bases separated the two germline ends. The CDR3 is 17 residues long.

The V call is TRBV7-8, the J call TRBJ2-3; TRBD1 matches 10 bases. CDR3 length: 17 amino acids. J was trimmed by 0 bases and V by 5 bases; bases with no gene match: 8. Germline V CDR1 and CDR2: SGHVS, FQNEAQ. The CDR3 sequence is CASSPRRDRGSTDTQYF. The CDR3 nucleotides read TGTGCCAGCAGCCCCCGCCGGGACAGGGGTAGCACAGATACGCAGTATTTT.

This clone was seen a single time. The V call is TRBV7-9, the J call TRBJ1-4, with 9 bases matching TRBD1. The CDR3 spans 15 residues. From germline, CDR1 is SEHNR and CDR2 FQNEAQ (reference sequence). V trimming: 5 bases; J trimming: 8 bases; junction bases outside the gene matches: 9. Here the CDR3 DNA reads TGTGCCAGCAGCCCCGGACAGGGGAACGGAGAAAAACTGTTTTTT. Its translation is CASSPGQGNGEKLFF.

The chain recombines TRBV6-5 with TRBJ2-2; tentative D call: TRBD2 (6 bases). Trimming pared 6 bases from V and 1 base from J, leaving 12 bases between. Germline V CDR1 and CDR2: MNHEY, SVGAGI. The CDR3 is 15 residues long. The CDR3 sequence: CASRVGGMNTGELFF. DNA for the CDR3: TGTGCCAGCAGAGTGGGAGGAATGAACACCGGGGAGCTGTTTTTT.

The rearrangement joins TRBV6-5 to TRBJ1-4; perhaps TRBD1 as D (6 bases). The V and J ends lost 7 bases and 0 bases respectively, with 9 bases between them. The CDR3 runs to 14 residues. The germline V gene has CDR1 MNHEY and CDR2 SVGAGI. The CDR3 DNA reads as TGTGCCAGCACCCACAGGGCAACTAATGAAAAACTGTTTTTT. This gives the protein CASTHRATNEKLFF.

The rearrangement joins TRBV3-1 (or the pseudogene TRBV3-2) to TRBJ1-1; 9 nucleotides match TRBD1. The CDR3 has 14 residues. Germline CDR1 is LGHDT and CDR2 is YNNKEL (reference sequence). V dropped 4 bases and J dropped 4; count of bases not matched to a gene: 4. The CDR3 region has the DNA TGTGCCAGCAGCCTAGGGACAGGGTTCACTGAAGCTTTCTTT. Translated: CASSLGTGFTEAFF.

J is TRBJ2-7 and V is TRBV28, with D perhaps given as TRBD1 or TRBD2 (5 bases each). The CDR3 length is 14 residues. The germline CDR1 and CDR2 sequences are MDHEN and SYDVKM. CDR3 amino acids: CPEVQGVIPYEQYV. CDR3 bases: TGTCCGGAGGTCCAAGGGGTCATCCCCTACGAGCAGTACGTC.

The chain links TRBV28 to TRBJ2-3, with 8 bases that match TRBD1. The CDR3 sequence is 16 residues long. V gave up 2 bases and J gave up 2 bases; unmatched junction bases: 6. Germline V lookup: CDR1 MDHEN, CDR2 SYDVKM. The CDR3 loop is CASSLVGQGHTDTQYF. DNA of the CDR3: TGTGCCAGCAGTTTAGTAGGACAGGGCCACACAGATACGCAGTATTTT.

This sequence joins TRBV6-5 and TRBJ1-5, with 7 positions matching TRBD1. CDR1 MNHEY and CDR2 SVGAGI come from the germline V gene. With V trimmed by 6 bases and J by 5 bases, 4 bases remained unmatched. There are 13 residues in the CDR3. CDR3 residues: CASSLRGDQPQHF. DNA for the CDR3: TGTGCCAGCAGCCTCAGGGGGGATCAGCCCCAGCATTTT.

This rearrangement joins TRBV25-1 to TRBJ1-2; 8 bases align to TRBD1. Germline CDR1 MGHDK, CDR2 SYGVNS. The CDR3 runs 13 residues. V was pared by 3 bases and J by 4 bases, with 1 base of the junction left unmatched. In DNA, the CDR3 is TGTGCCAGCAGTGACGGACAGGGCTATGGCTACACCTTC. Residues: CASSDGQGYGYTF.

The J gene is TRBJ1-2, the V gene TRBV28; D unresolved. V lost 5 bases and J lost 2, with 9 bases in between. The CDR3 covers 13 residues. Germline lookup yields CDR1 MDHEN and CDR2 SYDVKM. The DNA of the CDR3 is TGTGCCAGCAGTCTATCGGGGAACTATGGCTACACCTTC. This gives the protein CASSLSGNYGYTF.

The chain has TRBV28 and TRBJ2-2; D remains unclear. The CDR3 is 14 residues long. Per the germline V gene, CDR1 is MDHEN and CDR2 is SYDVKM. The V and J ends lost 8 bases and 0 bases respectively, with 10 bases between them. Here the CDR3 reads CASDGRANTGELFF. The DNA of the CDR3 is TGTGCCAGCGACGGACGGGCGAACACCGGGGAGCTGTTTTTT.

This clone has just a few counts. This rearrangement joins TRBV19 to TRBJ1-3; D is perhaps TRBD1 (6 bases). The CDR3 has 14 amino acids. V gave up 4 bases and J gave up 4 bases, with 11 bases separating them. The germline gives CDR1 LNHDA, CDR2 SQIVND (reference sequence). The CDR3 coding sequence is TGTGCCAGTAGTAACAGGGTGCCCGGAAACACCATATATTTT. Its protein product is CASSNRVPGNTIYF.

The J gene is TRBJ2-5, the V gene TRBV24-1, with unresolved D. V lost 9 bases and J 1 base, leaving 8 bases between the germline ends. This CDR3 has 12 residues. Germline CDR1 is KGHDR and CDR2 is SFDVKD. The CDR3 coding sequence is TGTGCCACCCCCCGGCCCCAAGAGACCCAGTACTTC. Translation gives CATPRPQETQYF.

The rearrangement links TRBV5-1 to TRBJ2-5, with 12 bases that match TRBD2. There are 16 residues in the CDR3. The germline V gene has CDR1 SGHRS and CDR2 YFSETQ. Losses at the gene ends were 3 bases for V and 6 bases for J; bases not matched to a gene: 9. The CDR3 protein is CASSSSLAGGEKTQYF. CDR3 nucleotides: TGCGCCAGCAGCTCATCCCTAGCGGGAGGGGAGAAGACCCAGTACTTC.

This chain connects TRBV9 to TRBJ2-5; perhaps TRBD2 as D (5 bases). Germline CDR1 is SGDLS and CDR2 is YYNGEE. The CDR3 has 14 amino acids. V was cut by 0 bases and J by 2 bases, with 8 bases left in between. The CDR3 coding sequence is TGTGCCAGCAGCGTAGCCCCGGGGCAAGAGACCCAGTACTTC. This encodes CASSVAPGQETQYF.

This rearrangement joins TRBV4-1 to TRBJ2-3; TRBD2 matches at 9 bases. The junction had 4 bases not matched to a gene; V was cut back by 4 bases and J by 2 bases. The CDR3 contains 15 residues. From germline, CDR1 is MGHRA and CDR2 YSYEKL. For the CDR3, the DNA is TGCGCCAGCAGCCCCCTAGCGGGGCCCACAGATACGCAGTATTTT. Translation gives CASSPLAGPTDTQYF.

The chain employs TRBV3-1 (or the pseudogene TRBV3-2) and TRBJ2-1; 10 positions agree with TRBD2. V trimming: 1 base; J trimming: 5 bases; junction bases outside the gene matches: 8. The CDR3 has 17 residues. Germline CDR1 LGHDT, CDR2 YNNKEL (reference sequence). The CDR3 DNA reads TGTGCCAGCAGCCAAGGGATCACTAGCGGGATCGACAATGAGCAGTTCTTC. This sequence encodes CASSQGITSGIDNEQFF.